This TCR beta chain was retrieved from a study of cytomegalovirus exposure and HLA in healthy donors. This CDR3 has 15 amino acids. Germline V gene lookup returns CDR1 LGHNA and CDR2 YSLEER. Deletions cut 3 bases from V and 1 base from J, with 11 bases between. Study-wide findings and caveats: Reported findings show TCR beta sequences accurately forecast HLA-A and HLA-B alleles in most subjects. 150 or so TCR beta chains were listed as cytomegalovirus-associated. Judged likely to be a sequencing artifact was a cluster of highly shared sequence variants.

The donors (healthy individuals) were bone marrow donors. Turning to this clone: Its target is not known.

With 60 Vbeta and 13 Jbeta primers, the PCR was carried out. Generated by immunoSEQ multiplex PCR, the TCRdb table keeps only in-frame clones and is missing some. The sample gives approximately 150,000 clones, 73% of which show up once; under 5.5% is in the top ten. The sequencing sample was made of PBMCs. V and J are TRBV4-3 and TRBJ2-3, with D perhaps TRBD2 (6 bases). This TCR was recovered from a woman between 18 and 30 years old in good health and CMV-seropositive. CDR3 residues: CASSQASAGTDTQYF. CDR3 in DNA: TGCGCCAGCAGCCAGGCTAGCGCAGGCACAGATACGCAGTATTTT.